Below are 26 T cell receptor beta chains sequenced from a single sample in a study of spatial heterogeneity in lung cancer. Each CDR3 protein is one row after TCRdb ran MiXCR on the 5' RACE reads. Counted here are 85,000 to 100,000 distinct CDR3 sequences, about 12% occurring once; the ten biggest clones make up about two fifths. Time point described: sample taken at primary tumor resection. From tumor, nontumor lung or frozen PBMC, whole RNA was taken unsorted for sequencing. Source: PBMCs, taken at surgery. The receptors here all came from a male donor with early-stage non-small cell lung cancer.

The table lists this clonotype with a few counts. The chain carries TRBV6-5 and TRBJ1-1; 7 nucleotides line up with TRBD1. Per the germline V gene, CDR1 is MNHEY and CDR2 is SVGAGI. Losses at the gene ends were 5 bases for V and 5 bases for J; bases not matched to a gene: 5. The CDR3 has 13 amino acids. The CDR3 sequence: CASSLPGGTEAFF. The CDR3 DNA reads TGTGCCAGCAGTCTCCCAGGGGGGACTGAAGCTTTCTTT.

V is TRBV4-3 and J is TRBJ2-1, with 10 positions matching TRBD1. The trim removed 2 bases at V and 9 bases at J, leaving 4 bases unmatched. The CDR3 extends over 14 amino acids. Germline CDR1 LGHNA, CDR2 YSLEER. The CDR3, as DNA: TGCGCCAGCAGCCAACTGACAGGGGGCAGTGAGCAGTTCTTC. It is translated as CASSQLTGGSEQFF.

This clonotype was observed a handful of times. The gene calls are TRBV6-2 or TRBV6-3 and TRBJ2-4; 9 bases map to TRBD2. Germline CDR1 and CDR2: MNHEY and SVGEGT. Trimming at V came to 6 bases and at J to 4 bases, leaving 10 bases not matched to a gene. The CDR3 contains 16 residues. As DNA, the CDR3 is TGTGCCAGCAGCCCCCGGCGGGGGGGAGAAAAAAACATTCAGTACTTC. This encodes CASSPRRGGEKNIQYF.

This clonotype was counted at least ten times. The chain combines TRBV29-1 with TRBJ2-3; D unclear. The ends were cut back, 4 bases at V and 5 bases at J, with 13 bases in the middle. The CDR3 is 13 residues long. Germline-derived CDR1 and CDR2 are SQVTM and ANQGSEA. The CDR3: CSVAVSVGDTQYF. CDR3 coding DNA: TGCAGCGTTGCTGTGTCAGTCGGAGATACGCAGTATTTT.

The DNA of the CDR3 is TGTGCCAGCAGCTTAAGGCAGGGAGGCTATAATTCACCCCTCCACTTT. Amino acid sequence: CASSLRQGGYNSPLHF. The rearrangement uses TRBV7-2 and TRBJ1-6; TRBD1 is a possible D gene (5 bases). The V and J ends lost 2 bases and 3 bases respectively, with 11 bases between them. From germline, CDR1 is SGHTA and CDR2 FQGNSA. This CDR3 is 16 amino acids long.

The chain links TRBV18 to TRBJ1-3, with TRBD1 identical over 7 bases. This CDR3 comprises 15 residues. Germline V lookup: CDR1 KGHSH, CDR2 LQKENI. The V segment lost 6 bases and the J segment 2 bases; nucleotides outside the gene matches: 7. CDR3 loop: CASSSGQATGNTIYF. CDR3 nucleotides: TGTGCCAGCTCCTCCGGACAGGCTACTGGAAACACCATATATTTT.

This clonotype was found many times. The chain employs TRBV29-1 and TRBJ1-1, with a weak D call TRBD1 (6 bases). The germline V gene has CDR1 SQVTM and CDR2 ANQGSEA. The CDR3 is made up of 15 amino acids. The V and J ends lost 8 bases and 1 base respectively, with 20 bases between them. CDR3 sequence (DNA): TGCAGCTCATCTGGAAGCTGGGGGGCGAACACTGAAGCTTTCTTT. Protein: CSSSGSWGANTEAFF.

This clonotype was detected a few times. The gene calls are TRBV11-2 and TRBJ2-1, with D perhaps TRBD2 (5 bases). CDR3 length equals 13 residues. Trimming left V 5 bases short and J 9 bases short, with 14 bases between. Germline V gene sequence: CDR1 SGHAT, CDR2 FQNNGV. The CDR3 region is CASSLSVGSEQFF. Here the CDR3 DNA reads TGTGCCAGCAGCCTTTCGGTTGGGAGTGAGCAGTTCTTC.

This chain joins TRBV18 and TRBJ1-1; D may be TRBD1 (5 bases). The V end was cut by 0 bases, the J end by 0 bases, with 14 bases between. Germline V lookup: CDR1 KGHSH, CDR2 LQKENI. This CDR3 has 17 residues. Here the CDR3 DNA reads TGTGCCAGCTCACCACCGAGGGGTAGGGGACTGAACACTGAAGCTTTCTTT. This encodes CASSPPRGRGLNTEAFF.

This clonotype was counted between two and nine times. The J gene is TRBJ1-1, the V gene TRBV20-1; the D is unclear. The CDR3 has 12 residues. Trimming stripped 1 base from V and 6 bases from J, with 9 bases between. Germline values: CDR1 DFQATT, CDR2 SNEGSKA (reference sequence). The CDR3 protein is CSARAPWSEAFF. CDR3 coding DNA: TGCAGTGCTAGAGCTCCATGGTCTGAAGCTTTCTTT.

This clonotype came up many times. The chain uses TRBV6-5 and TRBJ1-1; weak D call: TRBD1 (5 bases). CDR1 and CDR2 (germline): MNHEY, SVGAGI. V lost 0 bases and J 4 bases, leaving 12 bases between the germline ends. CDR3 length: 15 residues. The chain's CDR3 is CASSYSGDLGTEAFF. The CDR3 region has the DNA TGTGCCAGCAGTTACTCGGGGGATCTGGGCACTGAAGCTTTCTTT.

The sample holds a few counts of this clonotype. The chain recombines TRBV11-2 with TRBJ1-1; D unresolved. V was trimmed by 2 bases and J by 0 bases, leaving 4 bases between them. The CDR3 covers 13 residues. Per germline, CDR1 SGHAT and CDR2 FQNNGV. CDR3 sequence reads: CASSLYLNTEAFF. The CDR3 bases are TGTGCCAGCAGCTTATATTTGAACACTGAAGCTTTCTTT.

This clonotype has only a few counts. The V gene is TRBV7-9, the J gene TRBJ2-7; 8 bases map to TRBD1. V gave up 4 bases and J gave up 3 bases; unmatched junction bases: 5. The CDR3 contains 14 residues. Germline V CDR1 and CDR2: SEHNR, FQNEAQ (reference sequence). The CDR3 protein is CASSWGQVDYEQYF. DNA for the CDR3: TGTGCCAGCAGCTGGGGACAGGTAGACTACGAGCAGTACTTC.

There are a few counts of this clonotype. The chain links TRBV12-3 or TRBV12-4 to TRBJ1-6; no definite D call. The V end was cut by 3 bases, the J end by 10 bases, with 7 bases between. The length of the CDR3 is 12 residues. CDR3 amino acids: CASSFSKSPLHF. CDR3 sequence (DNA): TGTGCCAGCAGTTTCAGTAAATCACCCCTCCACTTT.

This clonotype was found a few times. The rearrangement links TRBV11-2 to TRBJ2-1, with D tentatively TRBD2 (5 bases). V was shortened by 2 bases and J by 8 bases, with 13 bases between the two germline ends. The length of the CDR3 is 14 residues. From germline, CDR1 is SGHAT and CDR2 FQNNGV. CDR3 protein: CASSLHGSGDEQFF. The CDR3 DNA is TGTGCCAGCAGCTTACACGGGTCCGGGGATGAGCAGTTCTTC.

The rearrangement joins TRBV20-1 to TRBJ2-1; a weak D match, TRBD2 (6 bases). This CDR3 is built from 16 residues. Germline CDR1 DFQATT, CDR2 SNEGSKA (reference sequence). V was trimmed by 4 bases and J by 6 bases, leaving 22 bases between them. CDR3 region: CSATSFVWGGGNEQFF. CDR3 nucleotide sequence: TGCAGTGCTACGTCTTTCGTTTGGGGAGGAGGCAATGAGCAGTTCTTC.

This clonotype was observed a handful of times. The gene calls are TRBV28 and TRBJ2-7; TRBD2 might be the D (6 bases). V was trimmed by 7 bases and J by 2 bases, leaving 15 bases between them. This CDR3 spans 14 amino acids. Germline loops: CDR1 MDHEN, CDR2 SYDVKM. The CDR3 nucleotides are TGTGCCAGCACCGCGGGACGGAGGGCCTACGAGCAGTACTTC. This translates into CASTAGRRAYEQYF.

As to this clonotype: A much larger clone is a single base away; this may be a read error. The rearrangement links TRBV10-3 to TRBJ1-1; 8 bases line up with TRBD1. The CDR3 loop spans 14 amino acids. V was clipped by 7 bases and J by 4 bases; unmatched bases: 8. CDR1 is ENHRY and CDR2 is SYGVKD in the germline V gene. The CDR3 is CAITRTGRVTEAFF. DNA of the CDR3: TGTGCCATCACCAGGACAGGGCGCGTCACTGAAGCTTTCTTT.

This chain links TRBV20-1 with TRBJ2-7; TRBD1 agrees at 7 bases. CDR3 length: 11 amino acids. V was clipped by 6 bases and J by 4 bases; unmatched bases: 3. From germline, CDR1 is DFQATT and CDR2 SNEGSKA (reference sequence). The CDR3 sequence is CSAGQAYEQYF. In DNA form, the CDR3 reads TGCAGTGCCGGACAGGCGTACGAGCAGTACTTC.

This clonotype was observed a few times. This rearrangement joins TRBV12-3 or TRBV12-4 to TRBJ2-5, with TRBD2 identical over 13 bases. Trimming took 6 bases from V and 5 from J; bases not matched to a gene: 9. This CDR3 has 16 amino acids. Here the CDR3 reads CASRSLAGGPRETQYF. In nucleotides, the CDR3 is TGTGCCAGCAGGTCACTAGCGGGAGGGCCTCGGGAGACCCAGTACTTC.

This clonotype was detected many times. The chain recombines TRBV5-1 with TRBJ2-7; tentatively, D is TRBD2 (6 bases). The V gene's germline CDR1 is SGHRS and CDR2 YFSETQ. The CDR3 extends over 14 amino acids. Trimming took 4 bases from V and 0 from J, leaving 11 bases between them. The chain's CDR3 is CASSLAGSSYEQYF. The CDR3 DNA sequence: TGCGCCAGCAGCCTGGCGGGATCCTCCTACGAGCAGTACTTC.

This clonotype was detected a few times. Here the CDR3 DNA reads TGCAGTGCTGGGACAGGGGCACTCTACGAGCAGTACTTC. It specifies CSAGTGALYEQYF. This chain links TRBV20-1 with TRBJ2-7; the match to TRBD1 covers 10 bases. The CDR3 spans 13 residues. Germline assignment: CDR1 DFQATT and CDR2 SNEGSKA (reference sequence). Losses at the gene ends were 5 bases for V and 3 bases for J; bases not matched to a gene: 4.

The chain is built from TRBV7-2 and TRBJ1-5, with a possible D match to TRBD1 (5 bases). Per germline, CDR1 SGHTA and CDR2 FQGNSA. This CDR3 comprises 15 residues. The germline V and J ends were trimmed by 4 bases and 4 bases, with 14 bases remaining between them. CDR3 region: CASSWSGQANQPQHF. The CDR3 DNA is TGTGCCAGCAGCTGGTCAGGGCAGGCGAATCAGCCCCAGCATTTT.

The chain combines TRBV28 with TRBJ2-7, with 8 bases identical to TRBD1. CDR1 MDHEN and CDR2 SYDVKM come from the germline V gene. The CDR3 extends over 16 amino acids. V shed 9 bases and J 1 base; nucleotides not matched to a gene: 14. CDR3 sequence (DNA): TGTGCCAGTGCTGGGATGAACAGGGGGATTTCCTACGAGCAGTACTTC. Encoded protein: CASAGMNRGISYEQYF.

V usage is TRBV12-3 or TRBV12-4 and J usage is TRBJ1-5, with 8 bases fitting TRBD1. The CDR3 consists of 13 residues. After removal of 5 bases from V and 4 bases from J, the junction contained 1 base not matched to a gene. The CDR3 protein is CASSGQGNQPQHF. The CDR3 coding sequence is TGTGCCAGCAGTGGACAGGGTAATCAGCCCCAGCATTTT.

This clonotype has a count of ten or more. The CDR3 reads CASGISPGSSYNSPLHF. CDR3 nucleotides: TGTGCCAGCGGAATCTCTCCAGGTTCCTCCTATAATTCACCCCTCCACTTT. This rearrangement joins TRBV6-2 or TRBV6-3 to TRBJ1-6; the D is unclear. V lost 8 bases, J lost 0 bases, and 17 bases lay in between. This CDR3 has 17 residues. Germline assignment: CDR1 MNHEY and CDR2 SVGEGT.